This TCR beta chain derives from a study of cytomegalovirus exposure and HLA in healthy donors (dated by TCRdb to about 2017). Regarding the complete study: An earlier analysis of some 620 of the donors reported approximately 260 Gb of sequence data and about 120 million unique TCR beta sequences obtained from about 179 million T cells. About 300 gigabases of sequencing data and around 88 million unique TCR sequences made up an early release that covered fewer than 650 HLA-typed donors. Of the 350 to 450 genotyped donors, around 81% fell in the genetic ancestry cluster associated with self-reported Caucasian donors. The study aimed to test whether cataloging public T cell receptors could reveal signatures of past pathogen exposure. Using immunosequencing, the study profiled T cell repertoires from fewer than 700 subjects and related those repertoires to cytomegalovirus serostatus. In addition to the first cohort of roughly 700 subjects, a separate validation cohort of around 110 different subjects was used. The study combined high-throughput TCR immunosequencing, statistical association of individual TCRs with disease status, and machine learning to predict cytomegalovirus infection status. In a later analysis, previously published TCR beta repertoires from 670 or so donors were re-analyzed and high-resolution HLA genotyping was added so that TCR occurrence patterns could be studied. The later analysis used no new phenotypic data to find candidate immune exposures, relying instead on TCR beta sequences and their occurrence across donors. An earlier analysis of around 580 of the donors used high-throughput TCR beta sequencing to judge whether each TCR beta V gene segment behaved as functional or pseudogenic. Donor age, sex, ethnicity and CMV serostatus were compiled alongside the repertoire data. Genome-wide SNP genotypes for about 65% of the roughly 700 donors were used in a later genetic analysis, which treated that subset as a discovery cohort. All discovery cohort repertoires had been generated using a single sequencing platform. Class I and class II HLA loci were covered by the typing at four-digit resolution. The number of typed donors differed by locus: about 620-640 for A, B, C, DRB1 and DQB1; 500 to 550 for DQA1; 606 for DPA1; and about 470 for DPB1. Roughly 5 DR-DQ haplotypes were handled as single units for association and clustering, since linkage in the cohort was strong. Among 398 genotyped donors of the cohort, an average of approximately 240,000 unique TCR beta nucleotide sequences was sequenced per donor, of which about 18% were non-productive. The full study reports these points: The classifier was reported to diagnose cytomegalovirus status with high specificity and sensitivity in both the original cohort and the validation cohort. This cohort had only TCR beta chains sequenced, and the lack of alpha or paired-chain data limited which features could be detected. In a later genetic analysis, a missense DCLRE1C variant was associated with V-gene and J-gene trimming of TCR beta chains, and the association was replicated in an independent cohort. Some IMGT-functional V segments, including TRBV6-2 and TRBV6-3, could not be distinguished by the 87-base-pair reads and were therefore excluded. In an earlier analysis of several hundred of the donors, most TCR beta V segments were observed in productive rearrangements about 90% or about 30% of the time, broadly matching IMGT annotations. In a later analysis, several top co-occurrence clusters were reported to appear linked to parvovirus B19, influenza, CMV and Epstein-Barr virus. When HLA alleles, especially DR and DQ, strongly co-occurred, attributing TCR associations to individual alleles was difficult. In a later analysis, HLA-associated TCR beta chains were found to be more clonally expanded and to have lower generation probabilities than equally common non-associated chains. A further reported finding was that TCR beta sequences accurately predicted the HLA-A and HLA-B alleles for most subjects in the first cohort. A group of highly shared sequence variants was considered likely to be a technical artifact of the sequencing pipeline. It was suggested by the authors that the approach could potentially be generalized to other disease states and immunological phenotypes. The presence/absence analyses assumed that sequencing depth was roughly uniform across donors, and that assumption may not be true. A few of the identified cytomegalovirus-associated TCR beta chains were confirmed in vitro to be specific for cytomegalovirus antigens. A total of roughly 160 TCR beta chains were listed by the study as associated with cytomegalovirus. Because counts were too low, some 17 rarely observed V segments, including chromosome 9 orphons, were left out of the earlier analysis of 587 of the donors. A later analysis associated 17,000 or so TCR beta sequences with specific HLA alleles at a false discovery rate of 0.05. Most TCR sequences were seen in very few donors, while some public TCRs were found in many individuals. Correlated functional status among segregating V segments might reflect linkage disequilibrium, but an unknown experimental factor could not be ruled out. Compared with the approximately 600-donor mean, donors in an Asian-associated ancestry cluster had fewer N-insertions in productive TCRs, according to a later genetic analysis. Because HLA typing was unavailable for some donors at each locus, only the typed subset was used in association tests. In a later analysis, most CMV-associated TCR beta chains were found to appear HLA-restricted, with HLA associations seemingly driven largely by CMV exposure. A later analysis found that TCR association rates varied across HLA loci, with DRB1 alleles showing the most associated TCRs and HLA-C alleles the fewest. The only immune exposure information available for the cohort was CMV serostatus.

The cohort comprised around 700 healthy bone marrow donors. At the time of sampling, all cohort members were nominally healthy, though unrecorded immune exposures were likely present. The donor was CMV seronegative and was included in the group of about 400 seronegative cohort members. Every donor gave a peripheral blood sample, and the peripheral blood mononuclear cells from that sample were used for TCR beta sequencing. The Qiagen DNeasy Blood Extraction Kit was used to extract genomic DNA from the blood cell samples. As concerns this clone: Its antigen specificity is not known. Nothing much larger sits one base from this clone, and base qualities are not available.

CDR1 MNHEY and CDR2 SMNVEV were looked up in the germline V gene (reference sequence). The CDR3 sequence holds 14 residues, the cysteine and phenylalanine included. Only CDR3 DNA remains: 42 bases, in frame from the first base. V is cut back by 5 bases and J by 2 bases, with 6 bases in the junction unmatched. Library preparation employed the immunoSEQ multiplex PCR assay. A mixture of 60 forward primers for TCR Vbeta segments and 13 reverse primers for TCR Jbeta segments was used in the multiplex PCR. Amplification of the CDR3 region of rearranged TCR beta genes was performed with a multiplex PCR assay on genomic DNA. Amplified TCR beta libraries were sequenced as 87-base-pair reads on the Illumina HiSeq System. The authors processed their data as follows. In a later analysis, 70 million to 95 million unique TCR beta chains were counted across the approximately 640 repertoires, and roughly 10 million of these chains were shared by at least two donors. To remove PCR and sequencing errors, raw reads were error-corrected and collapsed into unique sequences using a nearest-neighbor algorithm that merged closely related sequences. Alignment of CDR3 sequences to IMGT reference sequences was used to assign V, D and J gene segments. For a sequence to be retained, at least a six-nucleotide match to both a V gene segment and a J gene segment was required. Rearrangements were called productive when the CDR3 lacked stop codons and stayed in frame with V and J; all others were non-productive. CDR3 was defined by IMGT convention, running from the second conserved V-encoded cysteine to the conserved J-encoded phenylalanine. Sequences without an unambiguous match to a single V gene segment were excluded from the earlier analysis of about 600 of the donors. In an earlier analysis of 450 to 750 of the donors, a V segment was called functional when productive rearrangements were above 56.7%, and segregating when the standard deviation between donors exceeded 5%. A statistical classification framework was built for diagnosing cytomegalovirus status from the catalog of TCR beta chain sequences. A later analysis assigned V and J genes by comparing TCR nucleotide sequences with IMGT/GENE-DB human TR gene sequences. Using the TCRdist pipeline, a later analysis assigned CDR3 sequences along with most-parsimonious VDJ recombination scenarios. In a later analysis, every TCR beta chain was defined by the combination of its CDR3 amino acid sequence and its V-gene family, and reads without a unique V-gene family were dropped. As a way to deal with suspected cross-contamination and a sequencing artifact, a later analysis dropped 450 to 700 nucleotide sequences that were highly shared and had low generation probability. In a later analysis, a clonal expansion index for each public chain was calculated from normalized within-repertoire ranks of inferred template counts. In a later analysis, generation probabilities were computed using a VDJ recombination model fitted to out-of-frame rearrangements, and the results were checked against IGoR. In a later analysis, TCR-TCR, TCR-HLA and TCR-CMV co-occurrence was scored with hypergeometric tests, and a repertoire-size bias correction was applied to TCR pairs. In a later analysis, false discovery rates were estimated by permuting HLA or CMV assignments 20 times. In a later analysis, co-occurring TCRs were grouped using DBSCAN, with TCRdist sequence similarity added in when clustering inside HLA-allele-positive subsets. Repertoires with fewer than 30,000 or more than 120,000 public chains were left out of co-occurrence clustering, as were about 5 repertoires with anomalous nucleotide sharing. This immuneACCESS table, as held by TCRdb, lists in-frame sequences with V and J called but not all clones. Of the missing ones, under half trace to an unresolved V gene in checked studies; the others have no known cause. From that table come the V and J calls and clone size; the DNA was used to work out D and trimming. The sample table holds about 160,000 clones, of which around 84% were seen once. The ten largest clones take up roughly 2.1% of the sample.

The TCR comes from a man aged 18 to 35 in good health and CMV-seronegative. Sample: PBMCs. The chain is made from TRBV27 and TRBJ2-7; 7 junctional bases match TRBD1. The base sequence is TGTGCCAGCAGTCCCCGACAGGGCCCCTACGAGCAGTACTTC. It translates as CASSPRQGPYEQYF.